Below are 21 T cell receptor beta chains sequenced from a single sample in a study of T-cell reconstitution after alpha-beta-depleted transplantation in children. It was with unique molecular identifiers that the TCRbeta library was prepared. Via MiXCR, TCRdb re-called the PCR reads, giving one row per CDR3 protein. The repertoire holds around 600,000 distinct CDR3 sequences, with 23% as singletons. The material sequenced was PBMCs, mostly from graft donor cells, taken 360 days after TCRalphabeta/CD19-depleted stem cell transplant. These receptors were taken from a boy less than two years old who had a stem cell transplant for acute myeloid leukemia, so the T cells may come from the graft donor.

This clonotype was seen ten or more times. This rearrangement joins TRBV7-8 to TRBJ2-4, with D maybe TRBD2 (6 bases). The CDR3 spans 15 residues. The germline CDR1 and CDR2 sequences are SGHVS and FQNEAQ. Trimming removed 0 bases from V and 7 bases from J, with 13 bases in between. The CDR3: CASSLAAGRRNIQYF. The DNA for the CDR3 is TGTGCCAGCAGCTTAGCTGCAGGGAGGAGGAACATTCAGTACTTC.

This clonotype was found many times. This chain links TRBV7-2 with TRBJ2-2, with D perhaps matching TRBD1 (5 bases). The CDR3 consists of 14 residues. The V end lost 2 bases, the J end lost 7 bases, and 11 bases lay between the germline ends. CDR1 and CDR2 from the germline V gene are SGHTA and FQGNSA. The CDR3 reads CASSLLGPNGELFF. In DNA, the CDR3 is TGTGCCAGCAGCTTACTGGGGCCGAACGGGGAGCTGTTTTTT.

In its sample, this clonotype was seen a few times. This chain links TRBV9 with TRBJ2-3; D is possibly TRBD1 (5 bases). The CDR3 sequence is 16 residues long. Germline assignment: CDR1 SGDLS and CDR2 YYNGEE. V shed 4 bases and J shed 1 base, with 16 bases lying between them. CDR3 region: CASSLDSPFGTDTQYF. CDR3 nucleotide sequence: TGTGCCAGCAGCTTAGACAGCCCCTTTGGCACAGATACGCAGTATTTT.

This chain uses TRBV4-1 with TRBJ2-7, with D hard to call. V was shortened by 0 bases and J by 3 bases, with 6 bases between the two germline ends. The V gene's germline CDR1 is MGHRA and CDR2 YSYEKL. The CDR3 has 13 amino acids. The CDR3 bases are TGCGCCAGCAGCCAAGATCGTTACTACGAGCAGTACGTC. Translating gives CASSQDRYYEQYV.

This clonotype was seen at least ten times. CDR3 in DNA: TGTGCCAGCTCACCCACGACAGAATCCAATGAGCAGTTCTTC. Protein: CASSPTTESNEQFF. The rearrangement joins TRBV18 to TRBJ2-1; D may be TRBD1 (5 bases). Trimming took off 3 bases at V and 6 bases at J, with 12 bases between the two ends. Germline values: CDR1 KGHSH, CDR2 LQKENI. This CDR3 region has 14 residues.

This clonotype was seen more than once but under ten times. The chain employs TRBV6-1 and TRBJ2-7; TRBD1 matches at 7 bases. Germline V CDR1 and CDR2: MNHNS, SASEGT. CDR3 length: 14 residues. J gave up 0 bases and V 6 bases, and 5 bases lay outside the gene matches. The CDR3 loop is CASSSDRVSYEQYF. The CDR3 DNA sequence: TGTGCCAGCAGCTCTGACAGGGTCTCCTACGAGCAGTACTTC.

The CDR3 loop is CASSLANPGLAGDSYNEQFF. DNA of the CDR3: TGCGCCAGCAGCTTGGCAAACCCGGGACTAGCGGGGGACTCCTACAATGAGCAGTTCTTC. V usage is TRBV5-1 and J usage is TRBJ2-1; TRBD2 aligns across 14 bases. The J segment lost 0 bases and the V segment lost 0 bases, leaving 8 bases of the junction unmatched. In germline, CDR1 is SGHRS, CDR2 YFSETQ. CDR3 length equals 20 residues.

This clonotype was seen many times. For the CDR3, the DNA is TGTGCCAGCAGTCCTCGGGGCGGAGGAGGAGATACGCAGTATTTT. Translated: CASSPRGGGGDTQYF. V is TRBV12-3 or TRBV12-4 and J is TRBJ2-3; D may correspond to TRBD1 or TRBD2 (5 bases each). The ends were cut back, 5 bases at V and 5 bases at J, with 17 bases in the middle. The CDR3 extends over 15 amino acids.

The chain recombines TRBV4-1 with TRBJ2-5, with TRBD2 as a possible D gene (5 bases). This CDR3 region has 15 residues. CDR1 and CDR2 from the germline V gene are MGHRA and YSYEKL. Trimming took 0 bases from V and 2 from J, leaving 10 bases between them. In DNA, the CDR3 is TGCGCCAGCAGCCAAGATGGGAGACCTCAAGAGACCCAGTACTTC. Translating it yields CASSQDGRPQETQYF.

This sequence joins TRBV20-1 and TRBJ2-7; D tentatively reads TRBD1 or TRBD2 (6 bases each). Trimming took 1 base from V and 4 from J, leaving 11 bases between them. The CDR3 totals 13 residues. Germline loops: CDR1 DFQATT, CDR2 SNEGSKA (reference sequence). The CDR3 sequence is CSARGGGHYEQYV. CDR3 coding DNA: TGCAGTGCTAGAGGAGGGGGGCATTACGAGCAGTACGTC.

This clonotype was seen only a few times. This chain connects TRBV20-1 to TRBJ2-7; D is ambiguous. CDR1 is DFQATT and CDR2 is SNEGSKA in the germline V gene (reference sequence). The CDR3 extends over 16 amino acids. V was shortened by 3 bases and J by 0 bases, with 18 bases between the two germline ends. The CDR3 DNA sequence: TGCAGTGCTAGGATCCCCGCGTGGGCCAGCTCCTACGAGCAGTACTTC. The encoded protein is CSARIPAWASSYEQYF.

Regarding this clonotype: The CDR3 ends on some other residue instead of the conserved phenylalanine or tryptophan, so this is likely a read error. The chain carries TRBV4-1 and TRBJ1-2; D remains unclear. CDR3 length: 14 amino acids. V was trimmed by 1 base and J by 7 bases, leaving 13 bases between them. The germline CDR1 and CDR2 sequences are MGHRA and YSYEKL. CDR3: CASSQARVTGGYTY. CDR3 bases: TGCGCCAGCAGCCAAGCGAGGGTAACGGGTGGCTACACCTAC.

This clonotype was detected many times. J is TRBJ2-7 and V is TRBV5-1; 7 bases are a match to TRBD1. V lost 2 bases and J lost 6; bases outside the gene matches: 5. The CDR3 has 13 amino acids. Germline values: CDR1 SGHRS, CDR2 YFSETQ. CDR3 loop: CASSFTGVGEQYV. For the CDR3, the DNA is TGCGCCAGCAGCTTTACAGGGGTCGGCGAGCAGTACGTC.

This chain joins TRBV20-1 and TRBJ2-3; D remains unclear. The V gene's germline CDR1 is DFQATT and CDR2 SNEGSKA (reference sequence). This CDR3 is built from 13 residues. V was trimmed by 1 base and J by 4 bases, leaving 9 bases between them. As DNA, the CDR3 is TGCAGTGCTAGAGGCCTAGACGCAGATACGCAGTATTTT. Translating gives CSARGLDADTQYF.

At least ten counts were recorded for this clonotype. The chain has TRBV20-1 and TRBJ1-1; D is uncertain. This CDR3 has 13 amino acids. Trimming shortened V by 5 bases and J by 0 bases, and 10 bases separated the two germline ends. Germline assignment: CDR1 DFQATT and CDR2 SNEGSKA (reference sequence). Written as DNA, the CDR3 is TGCAGTGCTCTTCGGGCCATGAACACTGAAGCTTTCTTT. Translated, it gives CSALRAMNTEAFF.

The chain links TRBV4-2 to TRBJ2-5; possible D gene TRBD2, 6 bases. V was cut by 3 bases and J by 4 bases, with 12 bases left in between. The CDR3 totals 14 residues. The germline CDR1 and CDR2 sequences are LGHNA and YNFKEQ. The CDR3 DNA sequence: TGTGCCAGCAGCCACACGACTAGTATAGAGACCCAGTACTTC. Translated: CASSHTTSIETQYF.

This chain uses TRBV20-1 with TRBJ2-7; D perhaps matches TRBD1 (5 bases). V lost 5 bases, J lost 4 bases, and 18 bases lay in between. Per the germline V gene, CDR1 is DFQATT and CDR2 is SNEGSKA (reference sequence). The CDR3 has 14 amino acids. CDR3: CSARALDRRYEQYV. The DNA for the CDR3 is TGCAGTGCTCGTGCCTTAGACAGACGATACGAGCAGTACGTC.

There are a few counts of this clonotype. CDR3 sequence reads: CASSLESGQGALYEQYV. The CDR3 nucleotides are TGCGCCAGCAGCTTGGAGTCCGGCCAGGGGGCTCTGTACGAGCAGTACGTC. The rearrangement joins TRBV5-1 to TRBJ2-7; 8 bases are a match to TRBD1. The germline V gene has CDR1 SGHRS and CDR2 YFSETQ. With 0 bases clipped from V and 4 bases from J, the junction kept 12 bases outside the gene matches. This CDR3 spans 17 amino acids.

CDR3 sequence reads: CAINPTGAYGYTF. The CDR3 bases are TGTGCCATCAATCCGACAGGGGCCTATGGCTACACCTTC. The rearrangement uses TRBV10-3 and TRBJ1-2; TRBD1 agrees at 8 bases. This CDR3 has 13 residues. V was pared by 7 bases and J by 4 bases, with 5 bases of the junction left unmatched. Germline V gene lookup returns CDR1 ENHRY and CDR2 SYGVKD.

This clonotype was seen ten or more times. This chain connects TRBV20-1 to TRBJ2-7, with 8 bases identical to TRBD1. Germline V gives CDR1 DFQATT, CDR2 SNEGSKA (reference sequence). CDR3 length equals 14 residues. After removal of 4 bases from V and 4 bases from J, the junction contained 9 bases not matched to a gene. Here the CDR3 DNA reads TGCAGTGCTAAGACACAGGGGGAGTATTACGAGCAGTACTTC. This encodes CSAKTQGEYYEQYF.

This clonotype was found once. The gene calls are TRBV7-6 and TRBJ2-7, with 8 bases aligning to TRBD1. V gave up 5 bases and J gave up 4 bases; unmatched junction bases: 19. This CDR3 has 18 residues. Germline CDR1 reads SGHVS; CDR2 reads FNYEAQ. The CDR3 here is CASSPDHLPGGLVYEQYV. CDR3 sequence (DNA): TGTGCCAGCAGCCCCGACCACCTGCCAGGGGGCCTAGTATACGAGCAGTACGTC.